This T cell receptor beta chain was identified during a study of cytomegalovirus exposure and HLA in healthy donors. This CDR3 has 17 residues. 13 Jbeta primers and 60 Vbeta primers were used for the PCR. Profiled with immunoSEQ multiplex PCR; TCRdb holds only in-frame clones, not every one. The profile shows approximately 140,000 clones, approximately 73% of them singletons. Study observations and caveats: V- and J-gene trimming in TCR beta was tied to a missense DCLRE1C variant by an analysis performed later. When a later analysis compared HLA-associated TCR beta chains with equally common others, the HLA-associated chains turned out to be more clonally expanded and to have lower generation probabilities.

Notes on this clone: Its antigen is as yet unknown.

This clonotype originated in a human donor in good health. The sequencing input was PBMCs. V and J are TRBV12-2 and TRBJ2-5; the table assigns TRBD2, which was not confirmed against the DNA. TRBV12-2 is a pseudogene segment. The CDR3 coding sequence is TGTGCAAGTCGCTTAGAGGCCCCTAGTCGCCTCCGGGAGACCCAGTACTTC. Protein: CASRLEAPSRLRETQYF.